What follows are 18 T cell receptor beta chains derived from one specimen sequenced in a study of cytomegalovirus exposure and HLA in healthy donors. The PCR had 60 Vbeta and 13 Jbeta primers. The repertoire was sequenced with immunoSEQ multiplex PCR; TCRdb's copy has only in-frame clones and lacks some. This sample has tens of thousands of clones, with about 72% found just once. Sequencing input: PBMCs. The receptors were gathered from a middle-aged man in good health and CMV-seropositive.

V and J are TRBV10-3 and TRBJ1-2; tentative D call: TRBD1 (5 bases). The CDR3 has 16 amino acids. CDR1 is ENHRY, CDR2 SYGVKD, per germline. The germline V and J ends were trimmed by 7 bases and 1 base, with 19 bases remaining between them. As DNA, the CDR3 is TGTGCCATCACAAAGACAGTAGGGGCTTTTAACTATGGCTACACCTTC. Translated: CAITKTVGAFNYGYTF.

CDR3 coding DNA: TGTGCCTGGAGTGTGGAGATAATATCGAATGAGCAGTTCTTC. Its protein is CAWSVEIISNEQFF. The chain has TRBV30 and TRBJ2-1; D is uncertain. Trimming took off 0 bases at V and 7 bases at J, with 13 bases between the two ends. CDR3 length equals 14 residues. The germline CDR1 and CDR2 sequences are GTSNPN and SVGIG (reference sequence). The whole variable domain, filled in from reference TRBV30 and TRBJ2-1, reads SQTIHQWPATLVQPVGSPLSLECTVEGTSNPNLYWYRQAAGRGLQLLFYSVGIGQISSEVPQNLSASRPQDRQFILSSKKLLLSDSGFYLCAWSVEIISNEQFFGPGTRLTVL.

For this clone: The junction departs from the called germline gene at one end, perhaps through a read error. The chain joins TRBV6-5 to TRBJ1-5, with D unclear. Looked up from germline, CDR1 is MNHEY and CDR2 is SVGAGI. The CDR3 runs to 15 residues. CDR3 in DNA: TGTGCCAGCAGCCTACATGAAAATAGCAAGCAGCCCCAGCATTTT. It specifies CASSLHENSKQPQHF.

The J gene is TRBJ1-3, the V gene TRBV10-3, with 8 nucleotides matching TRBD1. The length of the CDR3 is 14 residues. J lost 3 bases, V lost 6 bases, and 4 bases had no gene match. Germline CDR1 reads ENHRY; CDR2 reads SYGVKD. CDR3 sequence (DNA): TGTGCCATCAGATCCGACAGGGGTGGAAACACCATATATTTT. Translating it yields CAIRSDRGGNTIYF.

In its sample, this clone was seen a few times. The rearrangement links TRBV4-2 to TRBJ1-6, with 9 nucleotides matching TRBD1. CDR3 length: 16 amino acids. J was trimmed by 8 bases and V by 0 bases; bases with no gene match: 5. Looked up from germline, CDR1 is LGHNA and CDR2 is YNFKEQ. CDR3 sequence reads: CASSQEAGTGYSPLHF. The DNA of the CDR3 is TGTGCCAGCAGCCAAGAGGCCGGGACAGGGTATTCACCCCTCCACTTT.

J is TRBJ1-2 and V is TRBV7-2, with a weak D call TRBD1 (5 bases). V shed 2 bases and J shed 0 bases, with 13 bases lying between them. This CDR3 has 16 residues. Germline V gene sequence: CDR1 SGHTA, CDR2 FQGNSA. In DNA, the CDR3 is TGTGCCAGCAGCTTACACAGGAGCAGGGCTAACTATGGCTACACCTTC. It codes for CASSLHRSRANYGYTF. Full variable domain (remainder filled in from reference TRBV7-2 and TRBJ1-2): GAGVSQSPSNKVTEKGKDVELRCDPISGHTALYWYRQSLGQGLEFLIYFQGNSAPDKSGLPSDRFSAERTGGSVSTLTIQRTQQEDSAVYLCASSLHRSRANYGYTFGSGTRLTVV.

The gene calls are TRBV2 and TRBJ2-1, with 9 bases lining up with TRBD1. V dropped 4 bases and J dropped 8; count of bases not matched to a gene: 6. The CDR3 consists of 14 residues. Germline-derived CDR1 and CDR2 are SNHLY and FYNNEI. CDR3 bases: TGTGCCAGCAGTGGGGACAGGGTATTTTATGAGCAGTTCTTC. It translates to CASSGDRVFYEQFF.

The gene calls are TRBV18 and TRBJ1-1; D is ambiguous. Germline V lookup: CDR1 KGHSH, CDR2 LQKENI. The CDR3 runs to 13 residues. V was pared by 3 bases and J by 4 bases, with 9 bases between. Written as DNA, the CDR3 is TGTGCCAGCTCACCCTTAGCGGGCACTGAAGCTTTCTTT. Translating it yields CASSPLAGTEAFF.

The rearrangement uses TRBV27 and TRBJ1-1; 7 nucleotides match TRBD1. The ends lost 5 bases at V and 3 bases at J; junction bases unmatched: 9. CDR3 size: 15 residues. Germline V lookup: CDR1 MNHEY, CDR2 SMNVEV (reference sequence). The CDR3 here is CASSGTGAEYTEAFF. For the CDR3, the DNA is TGTGCCAGCAGTGGCACAGGGGCGGAGTACACTGAAGCTTTCTTT.

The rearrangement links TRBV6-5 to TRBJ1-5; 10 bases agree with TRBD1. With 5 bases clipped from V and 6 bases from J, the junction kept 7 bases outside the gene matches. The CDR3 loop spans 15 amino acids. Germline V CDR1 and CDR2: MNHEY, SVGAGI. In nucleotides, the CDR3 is TGTGCCAGCAGTCCTAGGGACAGGGGAAGTCAGCCCCAGCATTTT. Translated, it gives CASSPRDRGSQPQHF.

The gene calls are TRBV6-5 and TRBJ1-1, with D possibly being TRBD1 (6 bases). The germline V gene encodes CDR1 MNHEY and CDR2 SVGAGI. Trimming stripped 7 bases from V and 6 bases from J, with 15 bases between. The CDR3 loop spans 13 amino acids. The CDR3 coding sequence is TGTGCCAGCAATCCAGTGAAGGGGGCTGAAGCTTTCTTT. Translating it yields CASNPVKGAEAFF.

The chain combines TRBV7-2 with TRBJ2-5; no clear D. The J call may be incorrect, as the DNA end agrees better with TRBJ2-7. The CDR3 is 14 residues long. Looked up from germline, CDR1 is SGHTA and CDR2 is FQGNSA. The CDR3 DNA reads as TGTGCCAGCAGCTTTGCCCCGGGTTCCTACGAGCAGTACTTC. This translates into CASSFAPGSYEQYF.

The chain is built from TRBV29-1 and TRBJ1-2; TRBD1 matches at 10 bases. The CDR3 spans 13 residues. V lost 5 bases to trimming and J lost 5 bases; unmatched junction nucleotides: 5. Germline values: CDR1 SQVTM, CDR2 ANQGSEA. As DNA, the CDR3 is TGCAGCGTTACGACAGGGGGCAGGTATGGCTACACCTTC. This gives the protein CSVTTGGRYGYTF.

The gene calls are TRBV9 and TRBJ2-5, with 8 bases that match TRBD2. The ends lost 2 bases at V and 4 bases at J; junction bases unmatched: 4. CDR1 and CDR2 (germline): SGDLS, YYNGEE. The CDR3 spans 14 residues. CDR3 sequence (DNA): TGTGCCAGCAGCGTTTGGGGACTAGGAGAGACCCAGTACTTC. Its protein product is CASSVWGLGETQYF.

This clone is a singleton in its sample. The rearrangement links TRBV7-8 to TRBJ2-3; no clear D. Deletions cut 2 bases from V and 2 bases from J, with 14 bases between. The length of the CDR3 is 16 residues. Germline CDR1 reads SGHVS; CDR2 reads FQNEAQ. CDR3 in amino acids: CASSLSPFRSTDTQYF. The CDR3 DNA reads TGTGCCAGCAGCTTATCCCCGTTTCGGTCCACAGATACGCAGTATTTT.

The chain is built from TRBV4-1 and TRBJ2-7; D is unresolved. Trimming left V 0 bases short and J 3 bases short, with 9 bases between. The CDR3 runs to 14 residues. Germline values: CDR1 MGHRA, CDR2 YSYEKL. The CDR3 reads CASSQDLSIYEQYF. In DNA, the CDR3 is TGCGCCAGCAGCCAAGATTTGAGTATCTACGAGCAGTACTTC.

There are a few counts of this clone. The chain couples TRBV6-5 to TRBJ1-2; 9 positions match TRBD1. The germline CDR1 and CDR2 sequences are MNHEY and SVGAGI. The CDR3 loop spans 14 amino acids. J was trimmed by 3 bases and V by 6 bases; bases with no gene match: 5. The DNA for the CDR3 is TGTGCCAGCAGGCGGACAGGGGAAGACTATGGCTACACCTTC. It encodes CASRRTGEDYGYTF.

CDR3 sequence (DNA): TGTGCCAGCAGCGTGGAAGGACAACGCAGGAGGGGTACTGAAGCTTTCTTT. This codes for CASSVEGQRRRGTEAFF. V and J are TRBV9 and TRBJ1-1, with D possibly being TRBD1 (5 bases). From germline, CDR1 is SGDLS and CDR2 YYNGEE. The CDR3 runs to 17 residues. The germline V and J ends were trimmed by 2 bases and 5 bases, with 22 bases remaining between them. Full variable domain (rest looked up from reference TRBV9 and TRBJ1-1): DSGVTQTPKHLITATGQRVTLRCSPRSGDLSVYWYQQSLDQGLQFLIQYYNGEERAKGNILERFSAQQFPDLHSELNLSSLELGDSALYFCASSVEGQRRRGTEAFFGQGTRLTVV.